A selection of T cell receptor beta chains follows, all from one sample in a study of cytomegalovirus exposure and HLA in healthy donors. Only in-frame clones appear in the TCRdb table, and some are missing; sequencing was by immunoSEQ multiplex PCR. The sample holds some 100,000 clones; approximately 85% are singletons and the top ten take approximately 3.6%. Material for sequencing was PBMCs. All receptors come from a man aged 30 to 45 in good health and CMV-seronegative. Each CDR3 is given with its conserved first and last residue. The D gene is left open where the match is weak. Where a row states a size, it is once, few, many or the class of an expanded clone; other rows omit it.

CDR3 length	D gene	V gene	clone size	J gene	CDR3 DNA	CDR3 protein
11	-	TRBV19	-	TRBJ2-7	TGTGCCAGTAGTAGAAACTACGAGCAGTACTTC	CASSRNYEQYF
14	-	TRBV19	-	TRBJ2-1	TGTGCCAGTAGTATATTAACTAGCTACAATGAGCAGTTCTTC	CASSILTSYNEQFF
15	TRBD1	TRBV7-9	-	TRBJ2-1	TGTGCCAGCAGCCCCCGACAGGGTACATACAATGAGCAGTTCTTC	CASSPRQGTYNEQFF
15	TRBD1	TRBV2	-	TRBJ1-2	TGTGCCAGCAGTGAATTCCAGGGGGACCCCTATGGCTACACCTTC	CASSEFQGDPYGYTF
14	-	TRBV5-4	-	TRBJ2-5	TGTGCCAGCAGCTTGAATCCAGGACAAGAGACCCAGTACTTC	CASSLNPGQETQYF
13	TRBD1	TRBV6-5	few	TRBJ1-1	TGTGCCAGCAGTTACTTGACAGGGGGCGAAGCTTTCTTT	CASSYLTGGEAFF
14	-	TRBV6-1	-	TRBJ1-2	TGTGCCAGCAGCCCCTGGGGGCCTAACTATGGCTACACCTTC	CASSPWGPNYGYTF
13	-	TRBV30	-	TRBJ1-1	TGTGCCTGGCGAACAGGGCGATTTACTGAAGCTTTCTTT	CAWRTGRFTEAFF
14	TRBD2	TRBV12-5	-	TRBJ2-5	TGTGCTAGTGCCCCTAGCGGGGGGGCGGAGACCCAGTACTTC	CASAPSGGAETQYF
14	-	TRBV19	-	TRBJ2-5	TGTGCCAGTAGTATCGGAGAGGGTCGCGGGGCCCAGTACTTC	CASSIGEGRGAQYF
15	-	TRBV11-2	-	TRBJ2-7	TGTGCCAGCAGCCGTGAAGTAGCAACCTCCTACGAGCAGTACTTC	CASSREVATSYEQYF
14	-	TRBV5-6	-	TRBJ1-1	TGTGCCAGCAGCTTGGTGGGGGGGAAGACTGAAGCTTTCTTT	CASSLVGGKTEAFF
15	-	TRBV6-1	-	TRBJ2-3	TGTGCCAGCAGTTTCGACAGGAGGAGCACAGATACGCAGTATTTT	CASSFDRRSTDTQYF
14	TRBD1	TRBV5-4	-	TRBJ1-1	TGTGCCAGCTTCGACGGACAGGCGAACACTGAAGCTTTCTTT	CASFDGQANTEAFF
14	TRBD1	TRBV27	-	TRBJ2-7	TGTGCCAGCAGTTTCTCAGGACAGGGGCTGGAGCAGTACTTC	CASSFSGQGLEQYF
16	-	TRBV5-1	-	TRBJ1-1	TGCGCCAGCAGCTTGGTTGAACAGGCAGGGAACACTGAAGCTTTCTTT	CASSLVEQAGNTEAFF
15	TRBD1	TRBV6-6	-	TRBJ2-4	TGTGCCAGCAACAACGGCCGGGACAGGGTGGGCATTCAGTACTTC	CASNNGRDRVGIQYF
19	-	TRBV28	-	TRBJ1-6	TGTGCCAGCAGTTTAGTTCCGGGATCCACTCCAATTTATAATTCACCCCTCCACTTT	CASSLVPGSTPIYNSPLHF
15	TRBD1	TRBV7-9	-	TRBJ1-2	TGTGCCAGCAGCTTAGCGCCAGGGGGCGCGGACGGCTACACCTTC	CASSLAPGGADGYTF
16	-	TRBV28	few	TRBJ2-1	TGTGCCAGCAGTTTAACCGGTTTAAGCTCCTACAATGAGCAGTTCTTC	CASSLTGLSSYNEQFF
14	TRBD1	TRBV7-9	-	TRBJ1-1	TGTGCCAGCAGCGTGACAGGGGTACGGACTGAAGCTTTCTTT	CASSVTGVRTEAFF
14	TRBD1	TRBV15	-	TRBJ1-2	TGTGCCACCAGCAGGCGGACAGGGTCCTATGGCTACACCTTC	CATSRRTGSYGYTF
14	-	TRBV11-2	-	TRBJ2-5	TGTGCCAGCAGCTTAGAGCGGGCCTCGGAGACCCAGTACTTC	CASSLERASETQYF
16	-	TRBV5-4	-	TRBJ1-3	TGTGCCAGCAGCTTGGGAGCTACAGGGACTGGAAACACCATATATTTT	CASSLGATGTGNTIYF
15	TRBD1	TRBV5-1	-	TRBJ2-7	TGCGCCAGCAGCCTGGGACAGGGGGTCTCCTACGAGCAGTACTTC	CASSLGQGVSYEQYF
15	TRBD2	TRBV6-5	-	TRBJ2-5	TGTGCCAGCAGTTACACGCGGGGGGCAGGAGAGACCCAGTACTTC	CASSYTRGAGETQYF
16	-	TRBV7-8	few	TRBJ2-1	TGTGCCAGCAGCCCCCCGGCGGCCTTGAGGTACAATGAGCAGTTCTTC	CASSPPAALRYNEQFF
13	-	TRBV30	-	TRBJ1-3	TGTGCCTGGTCGGGAGGGCCTGGAAACACCATATATTTT	CAWSGGPGNTIYF
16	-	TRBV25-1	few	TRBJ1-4	TGTGCCAGCAGTGAATCGGGGGGACCTTTGAAGGAAAAACTGTTTTTT	CASSESGGPLKEKLFF
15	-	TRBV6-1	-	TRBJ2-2	TGTGCCAGCAGTAAAGGACAGCGAGGCACCGGGGAGCTGTTTTTT	CASSKGQRGTGELFF
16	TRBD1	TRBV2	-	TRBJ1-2	TGTGCCAGCAGCCTAAAGAGGGACAGATTCTACTATGGCTACACCTTC	CASSLKRDRFYYGYTF
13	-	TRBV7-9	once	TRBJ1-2	TGTGCCAGCAGCTTAGCAGGGGCCTATGGCTACACCTTC	CASSLAGAYGYTF
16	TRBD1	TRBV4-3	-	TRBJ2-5	TGCGCCAGCAGCCAACAACAGGGGGGTTACCAAGAGACCCAGTACTTC	CASSQQQGGYQETQYF
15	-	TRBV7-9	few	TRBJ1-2	TGTGCCAGCAGCACGCGAGATACGAGTCTTTATGGCTACACCTTC	CASSTRDTSLYGYTF
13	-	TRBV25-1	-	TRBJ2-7	TGTGCCAGCAGTGACCTCAAAACAGGGAAGCAGTACTTC	CASSDLKTGKQYF
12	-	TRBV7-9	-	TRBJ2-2	TGTTCCAGCAGACAGAACACCGGGGAGCTGTTTTTT	CSSRQNTGELFF
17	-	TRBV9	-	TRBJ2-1	TGTGCCAGCAGCGCCGATAGGGTTCGAAAAAGCCGGGGTGAGCAGTTCTTC	CASSADRVRKSRGEQFF
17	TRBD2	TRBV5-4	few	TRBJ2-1	TGTGCCAGCAGCTTGCGCCGTCTAGCGGTCTCCTACAATGAGCAGTTCTTC	CASSLRRLAVSYNEQFF
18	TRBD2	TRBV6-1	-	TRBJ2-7	TGTGCCAGCAGTGAAGCGAGGGGACTAGGACTACAGGCCTACGAGCAGTACTTC	CASSEARGLGLQAYEQYF
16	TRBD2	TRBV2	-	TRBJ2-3	TGTGCCAGCAGTGTCCCACTAGCGGGAGGGGCAGATACGCAGTATTTT	CASSVPLAGGADTQYF
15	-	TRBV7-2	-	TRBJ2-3	TGTGCCAGCAGCTTCACGGGGAGCTCCGCAGATACGCAGTATTTT	CASSFTGSSADTQYF
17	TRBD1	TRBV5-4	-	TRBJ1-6	TGTGCCAGCAGCCCTATGACAGGGGGCGCGCATAATTCACCCCTCCACTTT	CASSPMTGGAHNSPLHF
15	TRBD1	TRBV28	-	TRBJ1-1	TGTGCCAGCACCATCACCGGGACAGCGAACACTGAAGCTTTCTTT	CASTITGTANTEAFF
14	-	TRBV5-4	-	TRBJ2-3	TGTGCCAGCAGCTTGGACAGGGGCACAGATACGCAGTATTTT	CASSLDRGTDTQYF
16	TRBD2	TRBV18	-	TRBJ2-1	TGTGCCAGCTCACCGGCCAGACTAGCGGAATACAATGAGCAGTTCTTC	CASSPARLAEYNEQFF
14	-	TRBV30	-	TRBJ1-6	TGTGCCTGGAGGGGTTTGACAGGAAATTCACCCCTCCACTTT	CAWRGLTGNSPLHF
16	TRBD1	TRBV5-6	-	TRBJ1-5	TGTGCCAGCAGCTCAGGGGGACACCCTTCGTCAAGGCCCCAGCATTTT	CASSSGGHPSSRPQHF
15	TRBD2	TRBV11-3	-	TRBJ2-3	TGTGCCAGCAGCTTGGGGCGGGAGGCCACAGATACGCAGTATTTT	CASSLGREATDTQYF
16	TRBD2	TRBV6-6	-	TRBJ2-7	TGTGCCAGCAGTTACTCGACTAGCGCATACCTCGACGAGCAGTACTTC	CASSYSTSAYLDEQYF
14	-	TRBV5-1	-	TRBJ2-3	TGCGCCAGCAGGATCGCCAGGGACACAGATACGCAGTATTTT	CASRIARDTDTQYF
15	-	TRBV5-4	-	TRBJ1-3	TGTGCCAGCAGAGACCGACTGAGCTCTGGAAACACCATATATTTT	CASRDRLSSGNTIYF
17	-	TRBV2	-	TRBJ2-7	TGTGCCAGCAGTTTGGGCATGGGGGCCATGGGCTCCTACGAGCAGTACTTC	CASSLGMGAMGSYEQYF
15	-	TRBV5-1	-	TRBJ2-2	TGCGCCAGCAGCATAGGGACAACGAACACCGGGGAGCTGTTTTTT	CASSIGTTNTGELFF